These T cell receptor beta chains were read from a single sample in a study of cytomegalovirus exposure and HLA in healthy donors. Profiled with immunoSEQ multiplex PCR; TCRdb holds only in-frame clones, not every one. The sample holds some 90,000 clones, around 80% seen once. Sequencing was carried out using PBMCs. The source is a male donor in good health and CMV-seropositive. The CDR3 runs from the conserved cysteine through the conserved F or W. D genes are given only for firm matches. Not every row has a clone size; where given, it reads once, few, many or a size class.

v_call	d_call	clone_size	j_call	cdr3_length	cdr3_aa	cdr3_nt
TRBV19	TRBD2	.	TRBJ2-3	17	CASSGSPLAGNTDTQYF	TGTGCCAGTAGTGGCTCCCCTCTAGCGGGGAACACAGATACGCAGTATTTT
TRBV29-1	.	.	TRBJ1-2	12	CSVEDFGGGYTF	TGCAGCGTTGAAGATTTCGGCGGAGGCTACACCTTC
TRBV29-1	TRBD2	.	TRBJ2-7	11	CSVREGYEQYF	TGCAGCGTCCGGGAGGGTTACGAGCAGTACTTC
TRBV28	.	.	TRBJ2-3	15	CASSFFGGQEDTQYF	TGTGCCAGCAGTTTTTTCGGGGGGCAGGAAGATACGCAGTATTTT
TRBV18	.	.	TRBJ2-5	14	CASSQGQRGETQYF	TGTGCCAGCTCCCAGGGGCAAAGAGGGGAGACCCAGTACTTC
TRBV27	.	.	TRBJ1-1	13	CASSSGGNTEAFF	TGTGCCAGCAGTTCGGGTGGGAACACTGAAGCTTTCTTT
TRBV4-1	TRBD1	few	TRBJ1-1	15	CASSRPQGRRTEAFF	TGCGCCAGCAGCCGACCACAGGGGAGGCGGACTGAAGCTTTCTTT
TRBV7-8	.	once	TRBJ1-5	15	CASSPEVIGNQPQHF	TGTGCCAGCAGCCCTGAAGTGATAGGCAATCAGCCCCAGCATTTT
TRBV4-1	.	.	TRBJ2-7	14	CASSPLWEVGEQYF	TGCGCCAGCAGCCCGCTCTGGGAGGTCGGCGAGCAGTACTTC
TRBV11-3	TRBD1	.	TRBJ2-7	15	CASSYGTGTGYEQYF	TGTGCCAGCAGCTATGGGACAGGGACCGGCTACGAGCAGTACTTC
TRBV6-5	.	.	TRBJ1-1	15	CASSVAQEINTEAFF	TGTGCCAGCAGTGTCGCACAGGAGATTAACACTGAAGCTTTCTTT
TRBV23-1	TRBD1	.	TRBJ1-4	13	CASKCQGGEKLFF	TGCGCCAGCAAATGCCAGGGGGGTGAAAAACTGTTTTTT
TRBV6-6	TRBD1	.	TRBJ2-7	14	CASSAGTGVYEQYF	TGTGCCAGCAGTGCCGGGACAGGGGTTTACGAGCAGTACTTC
TRBV4-2	TRBD2	.	TRBJ2-1	14	CASSLSGGPNEQFF	TGTGCCAGCAGCTTAAGCGGGGGGCCCAATGAGCAGTTCTTC
TRBV5-5	.	.	TRBJ1-5	14	CASSSGPIRSPQHF	TGTGCCAGCAGCTCCGGCCCTATAAGGAGTCCCCAGCATTTT
TRBV28	.	.	TRBJ2-7	12	CASSFQAHEQYF	TGTGCCAGCAGTTTTCAAGCTCACGAGCAGTACTTC
TRBV7-9	.	few	TRBJ1-2	13	CASSPTGNYGYTF	TGTGCCAGCAGCCCCACCGGGAACTATGGCTACACCTTC
TRBV6-1	TRBD2	.	TRBJ2-5	14	CASSEGLAGGTQYF	TGTGCCAGCAGTGAAGGACTAGCGGGAGGGACCCAGTACTTC
TRBV30	.	.	TRBJ2-7	13	CAWSLGLLGEQYF	TGTGCCTGGAGTCTAGGCCTCTTAGGCGAGCAGTACTTC
TRBV19	TRBD1	.	TRBJ2-3	14	CASSRDRGPDTQYF	TGTGCCAGTAGTAGGGACAGGGGCCCAGATACGCAGTATTTT
TRBV9	.	.	TRBJ2-6	18	CASSARGGLISGANVLTF	TGTGCCAGCAGCGCCAGGGGAGGGCTAATATCAGGGGCCAACGTCCTGACTTTC
TRBV4-2	TRBD2	.	TRBJ2-7	15	CASSQELADSYEQYF	TGTGCCAGCAGCCAAGAGCTAGCGGACTCCTACGAGCAGTACTTC
TRBV5-1	.	.	TRBJ2-2	16	CASSSLAPRNTGELFF	TGCGCCAGCAGCTCCCTAGCGCCGAGGAACACCGGGGAGCTGTTTTTT
TRBV18	TRBD1	.	TRBJ2-2	17	CASSPRAGTGSTGELFF	TGTGCCAGCTCACCACGAGCAGGGACAGGGAGCACCGGGGAGCTGTTTTTT
TRBV18	TRBD1	.	TRBJ2-7	15	CASSPPRVQGVEQYF	TGTGCCAGCTCACCACCACGGGTTCAGGGGGTCGAGCAGTACTTC
TRBV4-2	TRBD1	.	TRBJ2-1	18	CASSQDQRLTGFRNEQFF	TGTGCCAGCAGCCAAGATCAACGACTGACAGGGTTTAGGAATGAGCAGTTCTTC
TRBV28	.	.	TRBJ2-4	17	CASSFAREWRAKNIQYF	TGTGCCAGCAGTTTCGCTAGGGAGTGGCGGGCCAAAAACATTCAGTACTTC